This TCR beta chain was identified in a study of cytomegalovirus exposure and HLA in healthy donors. Points from the study as a whole: From TCR beta sequences, most subjects' HLA-A and HLA-B alleles were reportedly predicted accurately. Evidence from a later analysis indicated that most CMV-associated TCR beta chains looked HLA-restricted. Sequencing probably produced one cluster of sequence variants that were highly shared.

Trimming at V came to 5 bases and at J to 5 bases, leaving 10 bases not matched to a gene. The germline V gene has CDR1 LNHDA and CDR2 SQIVND (reference sequence). The CDR3 sequence is 15 residues long. Worth noting for this clone: The antigen remains unidentified.

Healthy bone marrow donors made up the donors. Primers included in the PCR were 60 Vbeta and 13 Jbeta primers. Clones were sequenced by immunoSEQ multiplex PCR, and TCRdb holds only the in-frame ones, with some missing. This table holds under 200,000 clones, around 68% found once. Sequenced input: PBMCs. The receptor was derived from a woman in her thirties or forties in good health and CMV-seropositive. This chain joins TRBV19 and TRBJ1-1, with 8 positions matching TRBD1. DNA for the CDR3: TGTGCCAGTAGTCCGGACGGCACAGGGGGGACTGAAGCTTTCTTT. Its protein is CASSPDGTGGTEAFF.